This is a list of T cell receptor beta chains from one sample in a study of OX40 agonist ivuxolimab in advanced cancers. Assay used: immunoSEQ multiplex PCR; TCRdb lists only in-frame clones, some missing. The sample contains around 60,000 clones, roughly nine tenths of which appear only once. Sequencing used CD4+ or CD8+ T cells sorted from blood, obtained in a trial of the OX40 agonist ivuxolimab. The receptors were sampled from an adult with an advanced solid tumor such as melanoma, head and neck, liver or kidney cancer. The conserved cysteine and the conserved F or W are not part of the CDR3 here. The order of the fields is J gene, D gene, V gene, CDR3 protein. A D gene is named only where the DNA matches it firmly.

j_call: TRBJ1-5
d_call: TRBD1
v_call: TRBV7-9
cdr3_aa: ASSHGTGPISNQPQH

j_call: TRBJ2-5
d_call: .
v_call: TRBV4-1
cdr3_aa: ASSQDRREETQY

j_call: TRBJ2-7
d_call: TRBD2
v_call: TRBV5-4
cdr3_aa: ASSRGGPYEQY

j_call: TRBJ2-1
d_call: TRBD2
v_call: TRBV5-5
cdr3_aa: ASSTGTSGSSYNEQF

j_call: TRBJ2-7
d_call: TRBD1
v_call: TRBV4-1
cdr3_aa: ASSQERGQRYEQY

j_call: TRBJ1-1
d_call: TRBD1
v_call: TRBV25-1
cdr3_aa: ASTGVTEAF

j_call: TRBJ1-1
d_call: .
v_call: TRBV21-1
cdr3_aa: ASGMNTEAF

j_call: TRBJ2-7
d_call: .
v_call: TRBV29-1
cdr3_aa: SVGSGGTSYEQY

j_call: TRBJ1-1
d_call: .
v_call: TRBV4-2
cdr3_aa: ASSQPGTNTEAF

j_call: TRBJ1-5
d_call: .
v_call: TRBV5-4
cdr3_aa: ASSLDGGSNQPQH

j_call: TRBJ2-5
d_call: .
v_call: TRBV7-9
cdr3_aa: ASSFSQETQY

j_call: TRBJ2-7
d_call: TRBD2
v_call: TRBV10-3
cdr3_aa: AISGSGGSYEQY

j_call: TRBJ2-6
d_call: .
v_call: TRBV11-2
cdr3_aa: ASSFSGGANVLT

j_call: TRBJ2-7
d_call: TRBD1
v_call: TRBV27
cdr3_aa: ASSPQTGIYEQY

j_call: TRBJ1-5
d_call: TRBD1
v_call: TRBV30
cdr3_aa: AWSEQGGQPQH

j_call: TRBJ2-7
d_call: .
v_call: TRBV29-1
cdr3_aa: SVRKDSDRYEQY

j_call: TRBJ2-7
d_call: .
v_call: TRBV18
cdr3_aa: ASSPDVSTYEQY

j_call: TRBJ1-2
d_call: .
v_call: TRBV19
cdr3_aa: ASSTSPGAPGGYT

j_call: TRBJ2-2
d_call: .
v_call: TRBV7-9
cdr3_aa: ASSYRDPNTGELF

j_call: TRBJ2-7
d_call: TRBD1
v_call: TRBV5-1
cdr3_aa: ASRQGSSYEQY

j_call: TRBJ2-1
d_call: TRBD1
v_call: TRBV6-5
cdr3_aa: ASSADREGYNEQF

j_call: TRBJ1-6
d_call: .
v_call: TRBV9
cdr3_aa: ASSVRTGDNSPLH

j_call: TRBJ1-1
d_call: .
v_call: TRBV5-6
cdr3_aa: ASSLGRRNTEAF

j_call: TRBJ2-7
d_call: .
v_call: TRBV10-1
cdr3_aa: ASIETRSWPYEQY

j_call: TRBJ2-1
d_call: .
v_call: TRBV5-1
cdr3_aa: ASSLEGVKNEQF

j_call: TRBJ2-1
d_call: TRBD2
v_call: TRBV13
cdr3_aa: ASSRGLAGGREIYNEQF